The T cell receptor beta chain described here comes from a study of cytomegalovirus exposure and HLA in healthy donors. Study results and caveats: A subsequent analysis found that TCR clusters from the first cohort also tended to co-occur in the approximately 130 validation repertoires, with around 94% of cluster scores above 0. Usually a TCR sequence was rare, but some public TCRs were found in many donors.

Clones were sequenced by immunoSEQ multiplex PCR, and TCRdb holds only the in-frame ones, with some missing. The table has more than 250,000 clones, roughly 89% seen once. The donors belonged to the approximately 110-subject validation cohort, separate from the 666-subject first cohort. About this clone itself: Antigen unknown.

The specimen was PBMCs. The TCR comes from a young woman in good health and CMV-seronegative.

CDR3 DNA sequence: TGTGCCATCAGTGTTCAGCGCACTGAGCAGTTCTTC. As protein: CAISVQRTEQFF. The chain combines TRBV10-3 with TRBJ2-1; D uncertain. Trimming cost V 4 bases and J 9 bases, with 10 bases left between them. Germline values: CDR1 ENHRY, CDR2 SYGVKD. The CDR3 totals 12 residues.